The source of this T cell receptor (beta chain) is a study of early T cells in non-severe SARS-CoV-2 infection. Many counts were recorded for this clonotype. TCRdb passed the 5' RACE reads through MiXCR, listing each CDR3 protein once. The sample gives about 67,000 distinct CDR3 sequences, roughly 12% of which show up once; less than 5% is in the top ten. This CDR3 contains 13 residues. Germline CDR1 LNHDA, CDR2 SQIVND (reference sequence). The V end was cut by 7 bases, the J end by 2 bases, with 12 bases between. The clonotype originates from an adult who was a healthcare worker with PCR-confirmed SARS-CoV-2 infection or an uninfected control (not recorded which). The sample was whole blood. The chain employs TRBV19 and TRBJ2-7, with a weak D call TRBD2 (5 bases). CDR3 DNA sequence: TGTGCCAGTACCCCTGGAGGAGCCTACGAGCAGTACTTC. It is translated as CASTPGGAYEQYF.